These 13 T cell receptor beta chains came from one sample sequenced in a study of CD8 T cells in Susac syndrome. Reverse transcription used 0.5 to 1 ug RNA and random hexamers. TCRdb used MiXCR to reprocess the immunoSEQ multiplex PCR reads, holding one entry per CDR3 protein. The repertoire holds about 150,000 distinct CDR3 sequences, with approximately 96% as singletons. Sequencing was carried out using CD4+ T cells from PBMCs. These receptor sequences come from a human donor with Susac syndrome.

The rearrangement joins TRBV20-1 to TRBJ1-1, with D possibly matching TRBD1 (6 bases). This CDR3 comprises 13 residues. V gave up 6 bases and J gave up 7 bases, with 18 bases separating them. CDR1 and CDR2 (germline): DFQATT, SNEGSKA (reference sequence). In DNA, the CDR3 is TGCAGTGCCCCCACACTAACAGGGTTTGAAGCTTTCTTT. Protein: CSAPTLTGFEAFF.

V usage is TRBV10-3 and J usage is TRBJ2-4; D perhaps matches TRBD1 (5 bases). CDR1 and CDR2 (germline): ENHRY, SYGVKD. The CDR3 is 16 amino acids. Trimming cost V 5 bases and J 0 bases, with 14 bases left between them. The CDR3 loop is CAISSGHSGAKNIQYF. CDR3 bases: TGTGCCATCAGTTCCGGACATTCAGGAGCCAAAAACATTCAGTACTTC.

The chain carries TRBV27 and TRBJ2-7, with a possible D match to TRBD1 (6 bases). CDR3 size: 15 residues. V lost 4 bases to trimming and J lost 5 bases, with 18 bases between them. CDR1 and CDR2 from the germline V gene are MNHEY and SMNVEV (reference sequence). This CDR3 is CASSSRGLVFNEQYF. Written as DNA, the CDR3 is TGTGCCAGCAGTTCCAGGGGCCTAGTTTTTAACGAGCAGTACTTC.

This clonotype has just a few counts. The J gene is TRBJ2-7, the V gene TRBV28, with 7 bases aligning to TRBD1. With 3 bases clipped from V and 3 bases from J, the junction kept 2 bases outside the gene matches. Looked up from germline, CDR1 is MDHEN and CDR2 is SYDVKM. The CDR3 is 13 residues long. The CDR3 reads CASSFAGGYEQYF. CDR3 DNA: TGTGCCAGCAGTTTCGCAGGGGGCTACGAGCAGTACTTC. Filled out from reference TRBV28 and TRBJ2-7, the complete variable domain reads DVKVTQSSRYLVKRTGEKVFLECVQDMDHENMFWYRQDPGLGLRLIYFSYDVKMKEKGDIPEGYSVSREKKERFSLILESASTNQTSMYLCASSFAGGYEQYFGPGTRLTVT.

This clonotype was counted between two and nine times. The gene calls are TRBV5-1 and TRBJ2-5; D is possibly TRBD1 (5 bases). The CDR3 consists of 14 residues. The ends were cut back, 0 bases at V and 2 bases at J, with 8 bases in the middle. Germline V lookup: CDR1 SGHRS, CDR2 YFSETQ. CDR3 sequence reads: CASSLEGQQETQYF. In DNA form, the CDR3 reads TGCGCCAGCAGCTTGGAGGGGCAGCAAGAGACCCAGTACTTC.

The chain links TRBV24-1 to TRBJ2-3; TRBD1 or TRBD2 may be the D gene (5 bases each). The germline gives CDR1 KGHDR, CDR2 SFDVKD. V lost 3 bases and J lost 2, with 11 bases in between. CDR3 length equals 15 residues. CDR3 region: CATSDTGTPTDTQYF. In nucleotides, the CDR3 is TGTGCCACCAGTGATACCGGGACGCCCACAGATACGCAGTATTTT.

The CDR3, as DNA: TGCAGTGCTGCCCAGCCTAATGAAAAACTGTTTTTT. It yields the protein CSAAQPNEKLFF. The chain couples TRBV20-1 to TRBJ1-4; D remains ambiguous. Germline V gene data show CDR1 as DFQATT and CDR2 as SNEGSKA (reference sequence). Trimming took off 5 bases at V and 3 bases at J, with 7 bases between the two ends. This CDR3 contains 12 residues.

J is TRBJ2-7 and V is TRBV4-1, with 10 positions matching TRBD1. The CDR3 runs to 14 residues. Germline CDR1 and CDR2: MGHRA and YSYEKL. V was pared by 6 bases and J by 4 bases, with 6 bases of the junction left unmatched. CDR3 region: CASSPDRGPYEQYF. The CDR3 nucleotides are TGCGCCAGCAGTCCAGACAGGGGGCCTTACGAGCAGTACTTC.

CDR3 protein: CSATQGVAGAQYEQYF. In nucleotides, the CDR3 is TGCAGTGCTACACAAGGGGTAGCGGGAGCTCAGTACGAGCAGTACTTC. The chain links TRBV20-1 to TRBJ2-7, with TRBD2 identical over 9 bases. The CDR3 spans 16 residues. The J segment lost 4 bases and the V segment lost 4 bases, leaving 14 bases of the junction unmatched. Germline V gene sequence: CDR1 DFQATT, CDR2 SNEGSKA (reference sequence).

The chain joins TRBV20-1 to TRBJ1-2; no firm D call. Per germline, CDR1 DFQATT and CDR2 SNEGSKA (reference sequence). The V end was cut by 3 bases, the J end by 0 bases, with 8 bases between. The CDR3 extends over 13 amino acids. CDR3 amino acids: CSASAGPNYGYTF. The CDR3 region has the DNA TGCAGTGCTAGTGCAGGACCTAACTATGGCTACACCTTC.

A single count supports this clonotype. The chain has TRBV12-5 and TRBJ1-3, with 7 bases identical to TRBD1. Per germline, CDR1 LGHNT and CDR2 FRNRAP. The V segment lost 6 bases and the J segment 0 bases; nucleotides outside the gene matches: 2. The CDR3 has 14 residues. This CDR3 reads CASGGTASGNTIYF. CDR3 nucleotides: TGTGCTAGTGGGGGGACAGCCTCTGGAAACACCATATATTTT. Supplemented by reference TRBV12-5 and TRBJ1-3, the full variable domain reads DARVTQTPRHKVTEMGQEVTMRCQPILGHNTVFWYRQTMMQGLELLAYFRNRAPLDDSGMPKDRFSAEMPDATLATLKIQPSEPRDSAVYFCASGGTASGNTIYFGEGSWLTVV.

CDR3 sequence: CASSSRQKFTGELFF. The CDR3 nucleotides are TGTGCCAGCAGCTCCCGACAAAAGTTCACCGGGGAGCTGTTTTTT. This chain joins TRBV7-2 and TRBJ2-2, with no clear D. Trimming took off 4 bases at V and 4 bases at J, with 13 bases between the two ends. In germline, CDR1 is SGHTA, CDR2 FQGNSA. The CDR3 totals 15 residues. Full variable domain (outside the CDR3, taken from reference TRBV7-2 and TRBJ2-2): GAGVSQSPSNKVTEKGKDVELRCDPISGHTALYWYRQSLGQGLEFLIYFQGNSAPDKSGLPSDRFSAERTGGSVSTLTIQRTQQEDSAVYLCASSSRQKFTGELFFGEGSRLTVL.

This clonotype appeared once. The V call is TRBV3-1, the J call TRBJ2-7; no reliable D call. The CDR3 is 16 amino acids. V was pared by 0 bases and J by 6 bases, with 18 bases between. Germline lookup yields CDR1 LGHDT and CDR2 YNNKEL (reference sequence). Here the CDR3 reads CASSQDLRVLTLEQYF. CDR3 coding DNA: TGTGCCAGCAGCCAAGACCTCCGGGTGTTGACGCTCGAGCAGTACTTC.